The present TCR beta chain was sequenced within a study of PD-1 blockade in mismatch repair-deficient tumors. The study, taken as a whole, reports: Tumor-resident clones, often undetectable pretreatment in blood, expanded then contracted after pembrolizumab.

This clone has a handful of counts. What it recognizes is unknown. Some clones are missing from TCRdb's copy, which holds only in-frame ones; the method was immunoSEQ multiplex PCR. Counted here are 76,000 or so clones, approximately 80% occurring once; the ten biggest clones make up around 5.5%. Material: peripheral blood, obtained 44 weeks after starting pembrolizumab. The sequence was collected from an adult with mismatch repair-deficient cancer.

The CDR3 loop is CASSIRLAGEGNEQFF. CDR3 coding DNA: TGTGCCAGCAGCATCCGACTAGCGGGAGAGGGGAATGAGCAGTTCTTC. The V call is TRBV14, the J call TRBJ2-1; 12 positions match TRBD2. This CDR3 is built from 16 residues. V shed 5 bases, J shed 7 bases, and the junction held 9 bases outside the gene matches. Germline V gene sequence: CDR1 SGHDN, CDR2 FVKESK.